The table lists the clone carrying this TCR beta chain with a few counts. What it binds is not known. PCR amplification relied on 60 Vbeta primers (plus 13 Jbeta primers). Sequencing was performed with immunoSEQ multiplex PCR; in TCRdb, only in-frame clones are kept and a portion is missing. The profile shows about 170,000 clones, about 82% of them singletons. V was shortened by 2 bases and J by 3 bases, with 11 bases between the two germline ends. The CDR3 consists of 14 residues. Germline CDR1 reads MNHEY; CDR2 reads SVGAGI. This entry comes from a study of cytomegalovirus exposure and HLA in healthy donors. Findings of the study overall: Rare TCR sequences predominated, though certain public TCRs were found in many donors. Immune exposure information comprised only CMV serostatus. Prediction of most subjects' HLA-A and HLA-B alleles by TCR beta sequences was reportedly accurate. By a later analysis, the bulk of CMV-associated TCR beta chains appeared HLA-restricted.

The sequenced sample consisted of PBMCs. The TCR sequence derives from a woman under 30 in good health and CMV-seronegative. This chain uses TRBV6-5 with TRBJ2-7; weak D call: TRBD2 (6 bases). The CDR3 is CASSYGGRLYEQYF. The CDR3 bases are TGTGCCAGCAGTTACGGGGGGAGACTCTACGAGCAGTACTTC.